These T cell receptor beta chains were read from a single sample in a study of T cells expressing NK-cell markers. From the 5' RACE reads, TCRdb lists one entry per CDR3 protein and no DNA. The table gives hundreds of thousands of distinct CDR3 sequences; the top ten clones make up 6% to 8% of it. The sequencing input was blood T cells: a sorted CD56 or NKG2C T cell subset, CD4+ or CD8+ T cells, or bulk PBMC T cells (not recorded which). Receptor source: a woman between 18 and 70 years old in good health. CDR3s include the opening cysteine and the closing phenylalanine or tryptophan.

j_call	v_call	cdr3_aa
TRBJ1-1	TRBV29-1	CSVDLGSEAFF
TRBJ2-1	TRBV7-2	CASSLALGQHSYNEQFF
TRBJ1-2	TRBV9	CASTDTTGNYGYTF
TRBJ1-1	TRBV20-1	CSASPGGDTEAFF
TRBJ1-2	TRBV12-3/TRBV12-4	CASSFDSKKANYGYTF
TRBJ1-2	TRBV7-8	CASSADINYGYTF
TRBJ1-5	TRBV20-1	CSAEPDRVYNQPQHF
TRBJ1-5	TRBV4-3	CASSPGHLRNQPQHF
TRBJ2-7	TRBV11-2	CASKAGGPRYEQYF
TRBJ2-6	TRBV12-3/TRBV12-4	CASSLGVSGANVLTF
TRBJ2-1	TRBV11-2	CASSSLSPEQFF
TRBJ2-7	TRBV20-1	CSARGEVDYEQYF
TRBJ1-1	TRBV11-2	CASSSYPQGTTEAFF
TRBJ2-7	TRBV5-1	CASSLVDSGSYEQYF
TRBJ2-1	TRBV10-3	CAISVVGGANEQFF
TRBJ2-5	TRBV5-1	CASKHPIAGEETQYF
TRBJ2-7	TRBV7-2	CASSHEAPYEQYF
TRBJ2-2	TRBV29-1	CSVASDRVTGELFF
TRBJ2-3	TRBV12-3/TRBV12-4	CASSLRRDGDTQYF
TRBJ2-3	TRBV7-2	CASSSDRLRDTQYF
TRBJ2-3	TRBV4-3	CASSQLSGDTQYF
TRBJ2-4	TRBV12-3/TRBV12-4	CASSSDSLAKNIQYF
TRBJ2-7	TRBV20-1	CSARDPRPGEQYF
TRBJ1-4	TRBV29-1	CSVDPSGLNEKLFF
TRBJ2-1	TRBV5-1	CASSWRQATDNEQFF
TRBJ2-1	TRBV7-9	CASSTGTKNGGQFF
TRBJ1-3	TRBV6-2/TRBV6-3	CASRDTGNTIYF
TRBJ2-2	TRBV7-3	CASSLIGANTGELFF
TRBJ2-1	TRBV18	CASSPRGGNNEQFF
TRBJ1-2	TRBV5-1	CASSLIAGPYGYTF
TRBJ1-2	TRBV29-1	CSGYLGGDYGYTF
TRBJ2-2	TRBV20-1	CSAEGQTNTGELFF
TRBJ2-6	TRBV20-1	CSARGQNSGANVLTF
TRBJ2-5	TRBV6-1	CASRGTLQETQYF
TRBJ2-3	TRBV6-2/TRBV6-3	CASSTHLAGVPDTQYF